What follows are 23 T cell receptor beta chains derived from one specimen sequenced in a study of blood T cell repertoires in COVID-19. Data came from immunoSEQ multiplex PCR; TCRdb stores just in-frame clones and leaves some out. The sample includes 250,000 to 300,000 clones, 85% to 90% of them seen just once. The sample taken for sequencing was peripheral blood. The source is a woman aged 25 to 45 with COVID-19, enrolled during active disease.

This chain links TRBV19 with TRBJ2-7, with TRBD2 matching over 12 bases. Unmatched junction bases numbered 4, after V lost 5 bases and J lost 2 bases. The CDR3 is 15 residues long. Germline loops: CDR1 LNHDA, CDR2 SQIVND (reference sequence). CDR3 loop: CASSPGLAGTYEQYF. Here the CDR3 DNA reads TGTGCCAGTAGTCCGGGACTAGCGGGTACCTACGAGCAGTACTTC.

V usage is TRBV29-1 and J usage is TRBJ1-2, with D perhaps matching TRBD1 (6 bases). V was trimmed by 5 bases and J by 1 base, leaving 8 bases between them. The CDR3 covers 12 residues. The germline CDR1 and CDR2 sequences are SQVTM and ANQGSEA. The CDR3 sequence is CSVIRGNYGYTF. Here the CDR3 DNA reads TGCAGCGTTATCAGGGGTAACTATGGCTACACCTTC. Full variable domain (remainder filled in from reference TRBV29-1 and TRBJ1-2): SAVISQKPSRDICQRGTSLTIQCQVDSQVTMMFWYRQQPGQSLTLIATANQGSEATYESGFVIDKFPISRPNLTFSTLTVSNMSPEDSSIYLCSVIRGNYGYTFGSGTRLTVV.

The chain joins TRBV4-3 to TRBJ2-5; possible D gene TRBD2, 5 bases. This CDR3 has 13 amino acids. V dropped 0 bases and J dropped 5 bases, with 7 bases sitting between them. Looked up from germline, CDR1 is LGHNA and CDR2 is YSLEER. This chain's CDR3 is CASSQEGGETQYF. The CDR3 DNA follows: TGCGCCAGCAGCCAAGAGGGCGGGGAGACCCAGTACTTC.

The gene calls are TRBV5-4 and TRBJ2-5, with 12 positions matching TRBD2. Trimming removed 4 bases from V and 3 bases from J; junction bases left unmatched: 7. CDR3 size: 16 residues. The germline CDR1 and CDR2 sequences are SGHNT and YYREEE (reference sequence). In DNA, the CDR3 is TGTGCCAGCAGCGCGGGGGCTAGCGGGAGGGAAGAGACCCAGTACTTC. Translation gives CASSAGASGREETQYF.

The V gene is TRBV29-1, the J gene TRBJ1-2; 9 bases align to TRBD1. Trimming at V came to 6 bases and at J to 4 bases, leaving 9 bases not matched to a gene. Germline CDR1 SQVTM, CDR2 ANQGSEA. This CDR3 has 14 residues. The CDR3 protein is CSVGTGQGSYGYTF. The CDR3 DNA is TGCAGCGTGGGAACGGGACAGGGAAGCTATGGCTACACCTTC.

The chain combines TRBV5-6 with TRBJ2-7, with 8 bases fitting TRBD2. Germline CDR1 reads SGHDT; CDR2 reads YYEEEE. V was clipped by 4 bases and J by 7 bases; unmatched bases: 10. CDR3 length: 14 amino acids. The CDR3: CASSEAGEPPEQYF. CDR3 nucleotides: TGTGCCAGCAGCGAAGCGGGAGAACCTCCAGAGCAGTACTTC. Together with reference TRBV5-6 and TRBJ2-7, the CDR3 gives the full variable domain: DAGVTQSPTHLIKTRGQQVTLRCSPKSGHDTVSWYQQALGQGPQFIFQYYEEEERQRGNFPDRFSGHQFPNYSSELNVNALLLGDSALYLCASSEAGEPPEQYFGPGTRLTVT.

The chain employs TRBV4-1 and TRBJ2-5; perhaps TRBD1 as D (6 bases). There are 16 residues in the CDR3. Per the germline V gene, CDR1 is MGHRA and CDR2 is YSYEKL. Trimming took 0 bases from V and 5 from J, leaving 16 bases between them. CDR3 amino acids: CASSQDRVAQGETQYF. CDR3 sequence (DNA): TGCGCCAGCAGCCAAGACAGGGTGGCCCAGGGGGAGACCCAGTACTTC.

J is TRBJ2-3 and V is TRBV29-1, with 9 bases fitting TRBD2. This CDR3 comprises 14 residues. CDR1 and CDR2 (germline): SQVTM, ANQGSEA. J gave up 6 bases and V 4 bases, and 8 bases lay outside the gene matches. CDR3 DNA sequence: TGCAGCGTTGCTGGCGGGAGGGCCAGTGATACGCAGTATTTT. It specifies CSVAGGRASDTQYF.

This clone came up once. CDR3 sequence reads: CSVGGVLIYEQFF. The CDR3 nucleotides are TGCAGCGTTGGGGGGGTCCTAATATATGAGCAGTTCTTC. The V call is TRBV29-1, the J call TRBJ2-1; perhaps TRBD2 as D (6 bases). V was trimmed by 4 bases and J by 8 bases, leaving 15 bases between them. From germline, CDR1 is SQVTM and CDR2 ANQGSEA. This CDR3 comprises 13 residues.

Only one count was recorded for this clone. The gene calls are TRBV3-1 (or the pseudogene TRBV3-2) and TRBJ2-6; possible D gene TRBD2, 5 bases. Trimming took off 3 bases at V and 1 base at J, with 7 bases between the two ends. The V gene's germline CDR1 is LGHDT and CDR2 YNNKEL (reference sequence). The length of the CDR3 is 15 residues. CDR3 in DNA: TGTGCCAGCAGCCATGGACTGTCTGGGGCCAACGTCCTGACTTTC. Translation: CASSHGLSGANVLTF.

As DNA, the CDR3 is TGTGCCAGCAGTTCCCAGGGCTATGGCTACACCTTC. It yields the protein CASSSQGYGYTF. The chain combines TRBV28 with TRBJ1-2, with a possible D match to TRBD1 (5 bases). V gave up 4 bases and J gave up 4 bases, with 7 bases separating them. The CDR3 length is 12 residues. From germline, CDR1 is MDHEN and CDR2 SYDVKM.

The CDR3 DNA reads TGCGCCAGCAGCTTTACAGCTCAAGAGACCCAGTACTTC. Translating it yields CASSFTAQETQYF. V and J are TRBV5-1 and TRBJ2-5; no clear D. The CDR3 runs to 13 residues. With 2 bases removed from V and 2 bases from J, the gap between germline ends came to 7 bases. Germline V lookup: CDR1 SGHRS, CDR2 YFSETQ.

V and J are TRBV4-1 and TRBJ2-7, with D hard to call. V lost 4 bases, J lost 0 bases, and 7 bases lay in between. This CDR3 comprises 13 residues. The V gene's germline CDR1 is MGHRA and CDR2 YSYEKL. The CDR3 spells CASSPPSSYEQYF. CDR3 DNA sequence: TGCGCCAGCAGCCCGCCTAGCTCCTACGAGCAGTACTTC.

This chain links TRBV3-1 (or the pseudogene TRBV3-2) with TRBJ1-4; TRBD1 agrees at 7 bases. The J segment lost 8 bases and the V segment lost 4 bases, leaving 7 bases of the junction unmatched. Germline loops: CDR1 LGHDT, CDR2 YNNKEL (reference sequence). This CDR3 has 14 residues. Here the CDR3 DNA reads TGTGCCAGCAGCCCGACAGGGCAAAACGAAAAACTGTTTTTT. Translated, it gives CASSPTGQNEKLFF.

V and J are TRBV2 and TRBJ2-6, with D perhaps TRBD1 (6 bases). Germline V CDR1 and CDR2: SNHLY, FYNNEI. CDR3 length equals 16 residues. V was shortened by 8 bases and J by 3 bases, with 17 bases between the two germline ends. The CDR3 DNA follows: TGTGCCAGCCATACGGGACACAGTTTTGGGGCCAACGTCCTGACTTTC. Protein: CASHTGHSFGANVLTF.

This clone is a singleton in its sample. The rearrangement uses TRBV5-4 and TRBJ2-1; D possibly corresponds to TRBD2 (5 bases). The V end lost 4 bases, the J end lost 14 bases, and 13 bases lay between the germline ends. This CDR3 is built from 11 residues. From germline, CDR1 is SGHNT and CDR2 YYREEE (reference sequence). The chain's CDR3 is CASSQARVEFF. The CDR3 region has the DNA TGTGCCAGCAGCCAGGCGCGGGTGGAGTTCTTC.

In this sample, this clone turned up a few times. This chain joins TRBV19 and TRBJ2-2; possible D gene TRBD2, 6 bases. The CDR3 is 15 residues long. From germline, CDR1 is LNHDA and CDR2 SQIVND (reference sequence). The germline V and J ends were trimmed by 1 base and 3 bases, with 9 bases remaining between them. The CDR3 loop is CASSIGGDYTGELFF. CDR3 coding DNA: TGTGCCAGTAGTATAGGGGGGGACTACACCGGGGAGCTGTTTTTT.

J is TRBJ1-5 and V is TRBV5-4, with TRBD1 matching over 8 bases. The CDR3 is 14 residues long. J lost 3 bases, V lost 4 bases, and 3 bases had no gene match. Germline assignment: CDR1 SGHNT and CDR2 YYREEE (reference sequence). CDR3 residues: CASSRQGFNQPQHF. CDR3 nucleotides: TGTGCCAGCAGCCGACAGGGGTTCAATCAGCCCCAGCATTTT.

This clone was counted only a few times. The chain has TRBV11-3 and TRBJ2-1; TRBD2 matches 7 bases. J gave up 8 bases and V 5 bases, and 15 bases lay outside the gene matches. Germline CDR1 is SGHNT and CDR2 is YENEEA. CDR3 length: 16 residues. CDR3 sequence (DNA): TGTGCCAGCAGCAAATTTTCTAGCGGCGTTGGGGATGAGCAGTTCTTC. Its translation is CASSKFSSGVGDEQFF.

The chain couples TRBV27 to TRBJ1-6; D is unresolved. There are 15 residues in the CDR3. V lost 5 bases and J 7 bases, leaving 15 bases between the germline ends. Germline V gives CDR1 MNHEY, CDR2 SMNVEV (reference sequence). The CDR3 nucleotides read TGTGCCAGCAGTCCGACGCGGGCGGGGAATTCACCCCTCCACTTT. This codes for CASSPTRAGNSPLHF.

The chain recombines TRBV5-1 with TRBJ2-7; weak D call: TRBD2 (5 bases). Looked up from germline, CDR1 is SGHRS and CDR2 is YFSETQ. CDR3 length: 13 amino acids. V lost 0 bases and J 6 bases, leaving 10 bases between the germline ends. CDR3 sequence reads: CASSLDGRVEQYF. In DNA, the CDR3 is TGCGCCAGCAGCTTGGACGGGCGGGTCGAGCAGTACTTC.

A single count supports this clone. The rearrangement uses TRBV18 and TRBJ2-3; 11 positions match TRBD1. CDR3 length: 17 amino acids. V dropped 1 base and J dropped 5; count of bases not matched to a gene: 8. CDR1 KGHSH and CDR2 LQKENI come from the germline V gene. Here the CDR3 DNA reads TGTGCCAGCTCACCACTCCGGACAGGGGGCCAAAGAGATACGCAGTATTTT. It codes for CASSPLRTGGQRDTQYF.

The genes are TRBV27 and TRBJ2-7; 9 bases agree with TRBD2. Per germline, CDR1 MNHEY and CDR2 SMNVEV (reference sequence). CDR3 length: 14 residues. V shed 5 bases and J 1 base; nucleotides not matched to a gene: 3. The chain's CDR3 is CASSQAGGSYEQYF. CDR3 nucleotide sequence: TGTGCCAGCAGTCAAGCGGGAGGATCCTACGAGCAGTACTTC.